This T cell receptor beta chain was obtained from a study of metastatic and nonmetastatic thyroid tumors. Study at large: Malignant thyroid and benign thyroid patients provided blood and tumor or nodule tissue whose repertoires were compared. The study, taken as a whole, reports: A significant increase in TCR beta diversity was reportedly seen in malignant thyroid tumors relative to benign nodules, in blood and tumor.

The CDR3 is 15 residues long. J was trimmed by 4 bases and V by 6 bases; bases with no gene match: 8. Thyroid surgery had not been preceded by any treatment in any patient. This clone was detected only a few times. The antigen remains undetermined. In the study's own analysis: Clinicopathological groups supplied CDR3 differences that were used to build a distant-metastasis classifier for papillary thyroid cancer. TCRdb redid the clone calls on the PCR reads using MiXCR. Here the V and J calls rest on TCRdb's processing, not on the authors' analysis. The data hold more than 20,000 clones, with 9.5% to 12% observed a single time.

Material for sequencing was blood. This chain links TRBV12-3 or TRBV12-4 with TRBJ2-2, with TRBD2 matching over 7 bases. The receptor was isolated from a female donor with papillary thyroid cancer or a benign thyroid nodule (not recorded which). Some clones in this sample may be carry-over from other donors' samples. In DNA, the CDR3 is TGTGCCAGCAGGGCCGGGACTATAGGCACCGGGGAGCTGTTTTTT. Translating gives CASRAGTIGTGELFF.